The 28 T cell receptor beta chains below were found in one sample sequenced in a study of blood T cells in healthy people across ages. The use of a sample-barcoded 5' primer and a J-beta primer mix characterized a second PCR of about 7 to 12 cycles. TCRdb recomputed calls from the 5' RACE reads with MiXCR, one row per CDR3 protein. The repertoire holds about 640,000 distinct CDR3 sequences, about 30% seen once, with 15% to 19% in the top ten. Source material: blood. These receptors originate from a woman of 80 years or more in good health.

The chain employs TRBV9 and TRBJ1-1; D is possibly TRBD1 (6 bases). V gave up 1 base and J gave up 7 bases, with 11 bases separating them. The germline gives CDR1 SGDLS, CDR2 YYNGEE. CDR3 length equals 13 residues. Written as DNA, the CDR3 is TGTGCCAGCAGCGTATTAGGCAGGGGTGAAGCTTTCTTT. This sequence encodes CASSVLGRGEAFF.

The chain joins TRBV2 to TRBJ1-5; tentatively, D is TRBD1 (5 bases). CDR1 and CDR2 from the germline V gene are SNHLY and FYNNEI. Trimming pared 6 bases from V and 0 bases from J, leaving 9 bases between. The CDR3 is made up of 14 amino acids. In nucleotides, the CDR3 is TGTGCCAGCAGGGGGGACGTTAGCAATCAGCCCCAGCATTTT. Its translation is CASRGDVSNQPQHF. Together with reference TRBV2 and TRBJ1-5, the CDR3 gives the full variable domain: EPEVTQTPSHQVTQMGQEVILRCVPISNHLYFYWYRQILGQKVEFLVSFYNNEISEKSEIFDDQFSVERPDGSNFTLKIRSTKLEDSAMYFCASRGDVSNQPQHFGDGTRLSIL.

There are a few counts of this clonotype. A much larger clone differs by one base, so this may be a read error. The V gene is TRBV30, the J gene TRBJ2-5; D perhaps matches TRBD1 (5 bases). The DNA end favors TRBJ2-7, so the J call may be wrong. Germline CDR1 is GTSNPN and CDR2 is SVGIG (reference sequence). There are 13 residues in the CDR3. CDR3 residues: CAWRVSRVGEQYF. The CDR3 nucleotides read TGTGCCTGGAGGGTATCCAGGGTCGGCGAGCAGTACTTC.

This clonotype came up many times. The chain carries TRBV10-3 and TRBJ2-1, with 12 bases lining up with TRBD2. The CDR3 extends over 14 amino acids. Trimming took 6 bases from V and 6 from J; bases not matched to a gene: 3. The V gene's germline CDR1 is ENHRY and CDR2 SYGVKD. The CDR3 DNA follows: TGTGCCATCAGGGCTAGCGGGGGGGCCAATGAGCAGTTCTTC. It yields the protein CAIRASGGANEQFF.

This chain uses TRBV6-5 with TRBJ1-1; D is perhaps TRBD1 (6 bases). There are 15 residues in the CDR3. V shed 0 bases and J shed 4 bases, with 12 bases lying between them. Germline-derived CDR1 and CDR2 are MNHEY and SVGAGI. CDR3 DNA: TGTGCCAGCAGTTACTCTCCAGCCAGGGGCACTGAAGCTTTCTTT. The encoded protein is CASSYSPARGTEAFF.

Ten or more counts support this clonotype. Compared with germline, one end of the junction differs, possibly owing to a read error. The V and J genes are TRBV5-1 and TRBJ2-3, with TRBD2 identical over 12 bases. Per the germline V gene, CDR1 is SGHRS and CDR2 is YFSETQ. The length of the CDR3 is 16 residues. The CDR3 sequence is CASSLGLAGSTDTQYF. The CDR3 DNA is TGTGCCAGCAGTTTAGGACTAGCGGGGAGCACAGATACGCAGTATTTT.

The chain combines TRBV6-5 with TRBJ1-3, with 7 bases matching TRBD1. The J segment lost 2 bases and the V segment lost 6 bases, leaving 7 bases of the junction unmatched. Germline-derived CDR1 and CDR2 are MNHEY and SVGAGI. The CDR3 sequence is 15 residues long. The CDR3 DNA sequence: TGTGCCAGCAGCTCCGACAGGGTACCTGGAAACACCATATATTTT. Its protein is CASSSDRVPGNTIYF.

This chain uses TRBV20-1 with TRBJ2-3, with 8 positions matching TRBD2. Trimming cost V 6 bases and J 0 bases; bases outside gene matches: 8. Germline loops: CDR1 DFQATT, CDR2 SNEGSKA (reference sequence). The CDR3 extends over 15 amino acids. The CDR3 spells CSAPSSSGSTDTQYF. The CDR3 DNA reads as TGCAGTGCACCTTCGTCTAGCGGGAGCACAGATACGCAGTATTTT.

This clonotype showed up just a few times. The chain recombines TRBV29-1 with TRBJ2-5, with D uncertain. The CDR3 totals 12 residues. Deletions cut 6 bases from V and 11 bases from J, with 19 bases between. CDR1 is SQVTM, CDR2 ANQGSEA, per germline. This CDR3 reads CSVTQLDNEQYF. Written as DNA, the CDR3 is TGCAGCGTGACTCAGCTAGACAATGAGCAGTACTTC.

This clonotype occurred many times. The chain employs TRBV29-1 and TRBJ1-4, with D possibly being TRBD1 (6 bases). Trimming pared 6 bases from V and 7 bases from J, leaving 15 bases between. Germline values: CDR1 SQVTM, CDR2 ANQGSEA. The CDR3 length is 13 residues. CDR3 nucleotides: TGCAGCGTACGGGCGAGAGGGGGTGAAAAACTGTTTTTT. Translation: CSVRARGGEKLFF.

The chain employs TRBV10-3 and TRBJ1-6, with D unclear. The V and J ends lost 1 base and 11 bases respectively, with 12 bases between them. The CDR3 has 14 residues. Germline assignment: CDR1 ENHRY and CDR2 SYGVKD. CDR3 loop: CAISELGSQAPLHF. The DNA for the CDR3 is TGTGCCATCAGTGAGTTGGGCAGTCAAGCACCCCTCCACTTT.

Remarks on this clonotype: Given a much more abundant clone one base away, this may be a read error. CDR3 protein: CANSSGLGNEQFF. CDR3 in DNA: TGTGCCAACAGCTCGGGACTAGGCAATGAGCAGTTCTTC. The rearrangement links TRBV7-2 to TRBJ2-1; 8 bases line up with TRBD2. The CDR3 consists of 13 residues. Per germline, CDR1 SGHTA and CDR2 FQGNSA.

V usage is TRBV6-2 or TRBV6-3 and J usage is TRBJ1-6; 10 bases match TRBD1. The germline V gene has CDR1 MNHEY and CDR2 SVGEGT. The CDR3 has 15 amino acids. V lost 5 bases, J lost 10 bases, and 8 bases stayed unmatched. CDR3 sequence reads: CASSPGQGVRSPLHF. CDR3 nucleotide sequence: TGTGCCAGCAGTCCCGGACAGGGGGTGAGGTCACCCCTCCACTTT.

There are a few counts of this clonotype. V and J are TRBV25-1 and TRBJ1-1, with D unclear. Trimming stripped 3 bases from V and 11 bases from J, with 19 bases between. The germline gives CDR1 MGHDK, CDR2 SYGVNS. The CDR3 totals 14 residues. The CDR3 coding sequence is TGTGCCAGCAGTGATACCTCTCGCGAGGCCGGGGCTTTCTTT. It translates to CASSDTSREAGAFF. The entire variable domain, with the rest obtained from reference TRBV25-1 and TRBJ1-1, is as follows: EADIYQTPRYLVIGTGKKITLECSQTMGHDKMYWYQQDPGMELHLIHYSYGVNSTEKGDLSSESTVSRIRTEHFPLTLESARPSHTSQYLCASSDTSREAGAFFGQGTRLTVV.

This clonotype was counted ten times or more. The chain employs TRBV2 and TRBJ2-7, with D possibly being TRBD2 (5 bases). This CDR3 has 14 amino acids. V was shortened by 0 bases and J by 3 bases, with 9 bases between the two germline ends. Germline V gene sequence: CDR1 SNHLY, CDR2 FYNNEI. The CDR3 spells CASSEAGRLYEQYF. In DNA form, the CDR3 reads TGTGCCAGCAGTGAAGCGGGGAGACTCTACGAGCAGTACTTC.

This clonotype was detected ten times or more. The rearrangement uses TRBV7-2 and TRBJ2-5; D not certain. The germline gives CDR1 SGHTA, CDR2 FQGNSA. The V end was cut by 4 bases, the J end by 7 bases, with 7 bases between. CDR3 size: 11 residues. CDR3 loop: CASSSLWTQYF. The DNA of the CDR3 is TGTGCCAGCAGCTCTCTTTGGACCCAGTACTTC.

Comments on this clonotype: With a much larger clone just one base away, this may be a read error. The V call is TRBV6-2 or TRBV6-3, the J call TRBJ2-1, with D perhaps given as TRBD1 or TRBD2 (6 bases each). The CDR3 runs 17 residues. Trimming stripped 7 bases from V and 5 bases from J, with 24 bases between. Germline V gene sequence: CDR1 MNHEY, CDR2 SVGEGT. CDR3 DNA sequence: TGTGCCAGCACCCCCAGGGGAGGCGGTTCCGCGGACAATGAGCAGTTCTTC. Its protein product is CASTPRGGGSADNEQFF.

This chain joins TRBV29-1 and TRBJ2-7; D remains ambiguous. Trimming left V 5 bases short and J 5 bases short, with 13 bases between. Germline V gene lookup returns CDR1 SQVTM and CDR2 ANQGSEA. The CDR3 loop spans 12 amino acids. CDR3 region: CSVRHLNNEQYF. In DNA form, the CDR3 reads TGCAGCGTTCGCCACCTAAACAACGAGCAGTACTTC.

This clonotype was picked up a small number of times. The chain joins TRBV30 to TRBJ1-5; the D is unclear. The length of the CDR3 is 15 residues. V lost 2 bases to trimming and J lost 5 bases, with 16 bases between them. The germline gives CDR1 GTSNPN, CDR2 SVGIG (reference sequence). This CDR3 reads CAWSPVDGVDQPQHF. As DNA, the CDR3 is TGTGCCTGGAGTCCCGTGGATGGGGTCGATCAGCCCCAGCATTTT.

This clonotype was recorded a few times. The rearrangement joins TRBV19 to TRBJ2-7, with TRBD1 as a possible D gene (6 bases). Germline-derived CDR1 and CDR2 are LNHDA and SQIVND (reference sequence). V dropped 4 bases and J dropped 3 bases, with 16 bases sitting between them. The length of the CDR3 is 15 residues. The CDR3 sequence: CASSTGPLGGYEQYF. The CDR3 DNA is TGTGCCAGTAGTACGGGACCTTTAGGGGGCTACGAGCAGTACTTC.

This clonotype was seen at least ten times. CDR3 DNA: TGTGCCAGCAGCTTAGGATCCGGGACACCAGGGGGCTACACCTTC. This gives the protein CASSLGSGTPGGYTF. This rearrangement joins TRBV7-3 to TRBJ1-2; possibly TRBD1 for D (6 bases). Trimming cost V 2 bases and J 8 bases, with 18 bases left between them. The germline CDR1 and CDR2 sequences are SGHTA and FQGTGA. This CDR3 has 15 amino acids.

A remark on this clonotype: A much bigger clone sits one base away, suggesting this may be a read error. The CDR3 carries no conserved terminal phenylalanine or tryptophan, so it likely arises from a read error. The V gene is TRBV10-3, the J gene TRBJ1-1; TRBD1 matches 11 bases. The CDR3 runs 15 residues. Germline CDR1 is ENHRY and CDR2 is SYGVKD. J gave up 5 bases and V 2 bases, and 4 bases lay outside the gene matches. CDR3 region: CAISEGQGARTEAFS. The CDR3, as DNA: TGTGCCATCAGTGAGGGACAGGGGGCTAGAACTGAAGCTTTCTCT.

This clonotype was counted only a few times. This chain uses TRBV19 with TRBJ1-2, with 10 bases matching TRBD1. The CDR3 length is 15 residues. J gave up 6 bases and V 6 bases, and 10 bases lay outside the gene matches. The germline V gene has CDR1 LNHDA and CDR2 SQIVND (reference sequence). CDR3 loop: CASSPWGQGSDGYTF. The CDR3 nucleotides read TGTGCCAGTAGCCCTTGGGGACAGGGGTCGGATGGCTACACCTTC.

The rearrangement uses TRBV6-2 or TRBV6-3 and TRBJ1-1; D not resolved. Germline values: CDR1 MNHEY, CDR2 SVGEGT. The V end lost 6 bases, the J end lost 2 bases, and 7 bases lay between the germline ends. The CDR3 loop spans 12 amino acids. CDR3 sequence (DNA): TGTGCCAGCAGGATCCTCAACACTGAAGCTTTCTTT. Translating it yields CASRILNTEAFF.

This clonotype has just a few counts. The chain combines TRBV5-1 with TRBJ1-1, with D hard to call. The CDR3 is made up of 14 amino acids. The germline gives CDR1 SGHRS, CDR2 YFSETQ. V lost 4 bases and J 4 bases, leaving 14 bases between the germline ends. The CDR3 DNA sequence: TGCGCCAGCAGCCTGGAACCCCGGAGCACTGAAGCTTTCTTT. It codes for CASSLEPRSTEAFF. The complete variable domain, with remaining parts taken from reference TRBV5-1 and TRBJ1-1, reads KAGVTQTPRYLIKTRGQQVTLSCSPISGHRSVSWYQQTPGQGLQFLFEYFSETQRNKGNFPGRFSGRQFSNSRSEMNVSTLELGDSALYLCASSLEPRSTEAFFGQGTRLTVV.

The chain carries TRBV15 and TRBJ2-5, with TRBD1 matching over 7 bases. The CDR3 is 16 amino acids. Germline V gives CDR1 LNHNV, CDR2 YYDKDF (reference sequence). V dropped 3 bases and J dropped 5; count of bases not matched to a gene: 12. The CDR3 DNA is TGTGCCACCAGCAGGACAGGGATTTGGGTTATGGAGACCCAGTACTTC. It translates to CATSRTGIWVMETQYF.

This clonotype was found once. The V gene is TRBV7-2, the J gene TRBJ2-5; the D gene is possibly TRBD2 (6 bases). The V gene's germline CDR1 is SGHTA and CDR2 FQGNSA. The CDR3 loop spans 14 amino acids. V dropped 4 bases and J dropped 13 bases, with 22 bases sitting between them. This chain's CDR3 is CASSYGGGPYELYF. The CDR3 nucleotides read TGTGCCAGCAGCTACGGTGGAGGGCCTTACGAGCTGTACTTC.

The chain is built from TRBV27 and TRBJ2-1, with 8 bases lining up with TRBD1. CDR1 and CDR2 from the germline V gene are MNHEY and SMNVEV (reference sequence). Trimming took 5 bases from V and 0 from J; bases not matched to a gene: 6. The CDR3 extends over 16 amino acids. CDR3 residues: CASSRDRLSSYNEQFF. The CDR3 coding sequence is TGTGCCAGCAGTCGGGACAGGTTGAGCTCCTACAATGAGCAGTTCTTC.